Sequencing of this TCR beta chain was carried out in a study of shared clonotypes between healthy human individuals. As for the study in general: Three CD4 naive, three CD4 memory, two CD8 naive and one CD8 memory plate were used per donor.

General observations from the study: Incomplete sequencing of sorted subsets was indicated by rarefaction despite large depth.

The CDR3 length is 12 residues. The ends lost 10 bases at V and 2 bases at J; junction bases unmatched: 4. Germline assignment: CDR1 ENHRY and CDR2 SYGVKD. The protocol was immunoSEQ multiplex PCR, while the TCRdb copy is restricted to in-frame clones and leaves out a portion. This sample has around 1.5 million clones, with approximately 98% found just once. As concerns this clone: Its specificity is unknown.

The TCR comes from a man in his thirties or forties in good health. The sequenced material came from naive CD4+ T cells sorted from blood. Subset meaning: CD45RA+ positively selected. The rearrangement joins TRBV10-3 to TRBJ1-2, with TRBD1 matching over 7 bases. This chain's CDR3 is CATTTGNYGYTF. The DNA for the CDR3 is TGTGCCACTACGACAGGGAACTATGGCTACACCTTC.